This TCR beta chain was recorded in a study of cytomegalovirus exposure and HLA in healthy donors. Germline-derived CDR1 and CDR2 are SNHLY and FYNNEI. V lost 5 bases and J 3 bases, leaving 13 bases between the germline ends. This CDR3 spans 14 amino acids. The PCR ran on 60 Vbeta and 13 Jbeta primers. Produced via immunoSEQ multiplex PCR; TCRdb's table is partial and in-frame only. The sample carries tens of thousands of clones, about 85% recorded once. Material for sequencing was PBMCs. The chain recombines TRBV2 with TRBJ1-1; D ambiguous. This clonotype was obtained from a female donor in good health and CMV-seronegative. Here the CDR3 reads CASSRYGRDTEAFF. The CDR3, as DNA: TGTGCCAGCAGTAGATACGGGAGGGACACTGAAGCTTTCTTT. The full variable domain, with the rest looked up from reference TRBV2 and TRBJ1-1, is EPEVTQTPSHQVTQMGQEVILRCVPISNHLYFYWYRQILGQKVEFLVSFYNNEISEKSEIFDDQFSVERPDGSNFTLKIRSTKLEDSAMYFCASSRYGRDTEAFFGQGTRLTVV.